The 24 T cell receptor beta chains in this list originate from one sample, sequenced in a study of blood T cell repertoires in COVID-19. Some clones are missing from TCRdb's copy, which holds only in-frame ones; the method was immunoSEQ multiplex PCR. The table records some 140,000 clones, around 80% of them present only once. The sequenced material came from peripheral blood. These receptors came from a man older than 75 with acute or convalescent COVID-19.

The V gene is TRBV6-4, the J gene TRBJ2-2; the D is unclear. Deletions cut 5 bases from V and 5 bases from J, with 12 bases between. The germline V gene encodes CDR1 MRHNA and CDR2 SNTAGT. This CDR3 spans 14 amino acids. CDR3 sequence reads: CASSKEWSTGELFF. The CDR3 DNA follows: TGTGCCAGCAGTAAAGAGTGGTCGACCGGGGAGCTGTTTTTT.

The chain couples TRBV9 to TRBJ2-3, with D unclear. V was trimmed by 0 bases and J by 6 bases, leaving 17 bases between them. The germline V gene has CDR1 SGDLS and CDR2 YYNGEE. CDR3 length: 16 amino acids. CDR3 protein: CASSVGLTAVEDTQYF. For the CDR3, the DNA is TGTGCCAGCAGCGTAGGTTTAACGGCAGTGGAGGATACGCAGTATTTT. Drawing the rest from reference TRBV9 and TRBJ2-3, the complete variable domain is DSGVTQTPKHLITATGQRVTLRCSPRSGDLSVYWYQQSLDQGLQFLIQYYNGEERAKGNILERFSAQQFPDLHSELNLSSLELGDSALYFCASSVGLTAVEDTQYFGPGTRLTVL.

The V gene is TRBV15, the J gene TRBJ1-2, with TRBD1 identical over 8 bases. The ends lost 3 bases at V and 4 bases at J; junction bases unmatched: 7. Germline V gene data show CDR1 as LNHNV and CDR2 as YYDKDF (reference sequence). The CDR3 length is 15 residues. The CDR3 DNA is TGTGCCACCAGCAGGGATGTGACAGGGGCCTATGGCTACACCTTC. Protein sequence: CATSRDVTGAYGYTF.

This rearrangement joins TRBV7-8 to TRBJ2-5; TRBD1 agrees at 8 bases. V lost 5 bases to trimming and J lost 4 bases; unmatched junction nucleotides: 15. CDR1 is SGHVS and CDR2 is FQNEAQ in the germline V gene. This CDR3 comprises 17 residues. The DNA of the CDR3 is TGTGCCAGCAGCAACTCCGGTGGACAGGGAATGACAGAGACCCAGTACTTC. Its protein is CASSNSGGQGMTETQYF.

This rearrangement joins TRBV10-3 to TRBJ1-1; TRBD1 matches 8 bases. The V gene's germline CDR1 is ENHRY and CDR2 SYGVKD. This CDR3 region has 16 residues. V was pared by 4 bases and J by 4 bases, with 11 bases of the junction left unmatched. In nucleotides, the CDR3 is TGTGCCATCAGTGCGTCGACAGGGGCTAGGGGCACTGAAGCTTTCTTT. It translates to CAISASTGARGTEAFF.

The chain recombines TRBV7-9 with TRBJ2-5; no definite D call. CDR1 and CDR2 from the germline V gene are SEHNR and FQNEAQ (reference sequence). There are 12 residues in the CDR3. V dropped 2 bases and J dropped 5 bases, with 6 bases sitting between them. The CDR3 nucleotides read TGTGCCAGCAGCTTACCCAGGGAGACCCAGTACTTC. Its translation: CASSLPRETQYF.

The chain links TRBV5-5 to TRBJ2-5, with D uncertain. V was clipped by 4 bases and J by 5 bases, with 9 bases between them. Germline CDR1 is SGHKS and CDR2 is YYEKEE (reference sequence). The length of the CDR3 is 12 residues. Here the CDR3 DNA reads TGTGCCAGCAGCGGTGAGATCGAGACCCAGTACTTC. Protein: CASSGEIETQYF.

The chain carries TRBV6-5 and TRBJ1-3; D possibly corresponds to TRBD1 (6 bases). The CDR3 runs to 15 residues. Germline lookup yields CDR1 MNHEY and CDR2 SVGAGI. Trimming took off 6 bases at V and 0 bases at J, with 12 bases between the two ends. The CDR3 spells CASRTTGLSGNTIYF. CDR3 coding DNA: TGTGCCAGCAGAACAACAGGGCTCTCTGGAAACACCATATATTTT.

The V and J genes are TRBV28 and TRBJ2-7, with 9 bases lining up with TRBD2. The germline V gene encodes CDR1 MDHEN and CDR2 SYDVKM. The CDR3 extends over 14 amino acids. After removal of 2 bases from V and 3 bases from J, the junction contained 2 bases not matched to a gene. The CDR3 sequence is CASSLIAGDYEQYF. The CDR3 nucleotides read TGTGCCAGCAGTTTAATAGCGGGGGACTACGAGCAGTACTTC.

This clone was counted only a few times. The chain couples TRBV28 to TRBJ2-1, with D possibly being TRBD2 (6 bases). The germline V gene encodes CDR1 MDHEN and CDR2 SYDVKM. This CDR3 comprises 12 residues. V lost 8 bases and J 8 bases, leaving 13 bases between the germline ends. CDR3 in amino acids: CASLRDFYEQFF. DNA of the CDR3: TGTGCCAGCCTCCGGGACTTCTATGAGCAGTTCTTC.

The V call is TRBV11-2, the J call TRBJ2-1; TRBD1 agrees at 8 bases. J gave up 15 bases and V 4 bases, and 8 bases lay outside the gene matches. CDR3 length: 12 amino acids. Germline values: CDR1 SGHAT, CDR2 FQNNGV. CDR3: CASSWTGNAPFF. The DNA for the CDR3 is TGTGCCAGCAGCTGGACAGGGAATGCGCCGTTCTTC.

The chain's CDR3 is CASSPPGQHYGYTF. CDR3 nucleotide sequence: TGTGCCAGCAGCCCGCCAGGGCAACACTATGGCTACACCTTC. The V gene is TRBV27, the J gene TRBJ1-2; D perhaps matches TRBD1 (5 bases). Per the germline V gene, CDR1 is MNHEY and CDR2 is SMNVEV (reference sequence). V shed 6 bases and J shed 3 bases, with 14 bases lying between them. The CDR3 is 14 residues long.

The genes are TRBV18 and TRBJ1-6, with 7 bases lining up with TRBD1. V shed 6 bases, J shed 6 bases, and the junction held 8 bases outside the gene matches. Germline values: CDR1 KGHSH, CDR2 LQKENI. This CDR3 spans 15 amino acids. CDR3 region: CASSAEGDSNSPLHF. As DNA, the CDR3 is TGTGCCAGCTCCGCGGAAGGGGACAGTAATTCACCCCTCCACTTT.

The chain links TRBV5-4 to TRBJ2-2; 12 nucleotides align to TRBD1. Germline V gene lookup returns CDR1 SGHNT and CDR2 YYREEE (reference sequence). The CDR3 extends over 18 amino acids. Trimming cost V 2 bases and J 7 bases; bases outside gene matches: 12. The CDR3 protein is CASSFPSGTGGVGGELFF. The CDR3, as DNA: TGTGCCAGCAGCTTCCCTTCCGGGACAGGGGGCGTAGGCGGGGAGCTGTTTTTT. The variable domain in full, with the rest retrieved from reference TRBV5-4 and TRBJ2-2, is ETGVTQSPTHLIKTRGQQVTLRCSSQSGHNTVSWYQQALGQGPQFIFQYYREEENGRGNFPPRFSGLQFPNYSSELNVNALELDDSALYLCASSFPSGTGGVGGELFFGEGSRLTVL.

This chain joins TRBV4-3 and TRBJ2-2, with no clear D. Germline V CDR1 and CDR2: LGHNA, YSLEER. V gave up 4 bases and J gave up 5 bases, with 11 bases separating them. The CDR3 sequence is 14 residues long. The CDR3 protein is CASSPNPGTGELFF. DNA for the CDR3: TGCGCCAGCAGCCCAAACCCCGGGACCGGGGAGCTGTTTTTT.

This clone was counted a single time. This chain links TRBV6-6 with TRBJ2-1, with D maybe TRBD2 (6 bases). V was pared by 6 bases and J by 6 bases, with 18 bases between. The CDR3 covers 15 residues. Germline assignment: CDR1 MNHNY and CDR2 SVGAGI (reference sequence). The CDR3 coding sequence is TGTGCCAGCAGCCCCCTTGGAGGGATTGGCAATGAGCAGTTCTTC. This encodes CASSPLGGIGNEQFF.

The chain carries TRBV11-2 and TRBJ2-1; the D gene is possibly TRBD2 (6 bases). CDR3 length equals 14 residues. Per germline, CDR1 SGHAT and CDR2 FQNNGV. V lost 5 bases to trimming and J lost 9 bases, with 17 bases between them. CDR3 sequence reads: CASSRTSIGSEQFF. CDR3 nucleotide sequence: TGTGCCAGCAGCCGAACTAGCATAGGATCTGAGCAGTTCTTC. Complete variable domain (other parts from reference TRBV11-2 and TRBJ2-1): EAGVAQSPRYKIIEKRQSVAFWCNPISGHATLYWYQQILGQGPKLLIQFQNNGVVDDSQLPKDRFSAERLKGVDSTLKIQPAKLEDSAVYLCASSRTSIGSEQFFGPGTRLTVL.

The chain is built from TRBV2 and TRBJ1-1, with a weak D call TRBD1 (6 bases). Trimming took 7 bases from V and 1 from J, leaving 16 bases between them. CDR1 and CDR2 (germline): SNHLY, FYNNEI. CDR3 size: 15 residues. The CDR3 coding sequence is TGTGCCAGCAAAACAATACAGGGTGGGAACACTGAAGCTTTCTTT. Protein product: CASKTIQGGNTEAFF.

This clone was seen only once. This chain uses TRBV3-1 (or the pseudogene TRBV3-2) with TRBJ2-1, with D maybe TRBD1 (6 bases). Trimming took off 2 bases at V and 3 bases at J, with 14 bases between the two ends. The CDR3 has 16 amino acids. Germline-derived CDR1 and CDR2 are LGHDT and YNNKEL (reference sequence). CDR3: CASSQNRDMFYNEQFF. CDR3 sequence (DNA): TGTGCCAGCAGCCAAAACCGGGACATGTTCTACAATGAGCAGTTCTTC.

DNA of the CDR3: TGTGCCTCCGGGACAGGGAGTAGCACTGAAGCTTTCTTT. This translates into CASGTGSSTEAFF. V is TRBV10-3 and J is TRBJ1-1; 9 bases map to TRBD1. The CDR3 has 13 amino acids. Trimming took 11 bases from V and 4 from J; bases not matched to a gene: 8. Per the germline V gene, CDR1 is ENHRY and CDR2 is SYGVKD.

V and J are TRBV9 and TRBJ2-7; 9 nucleotides line up with TRBD1. V trimming: 3 bases; J trimming: 6 bases; junction bases outside the gene matches: 7. The CDR3 has 14 amino acids. CDR1 is SGDLS and CDR2 is YYNGEE in the germline V gene. The CDR3 nucleotides are TGTGCCAGCAGCGGACAGGGGGGTACGAGCGAGCAGTACTTC. Protein product: CASSGQGGTSEQYF.

The J gene is TRBJ2-7, the V gene TRBV2; 16 bases are shared with TRBD2. V shed 6 bases and J 2 bases; nucleotides not matched to a gene: 4. This CDR3 has 16 amino acids. CDR1 SNHLY and CDR2 FYNNEI come from the germline V gene. The CDR3 is CASSGTSGGAPYEQYF. The CDR3 DNA is TGTGCCAGCAGCGGGACTAGCGGGGGGGCCCCCTACGAGCAGTACTTC.

The V gene is TRBV7-9, the J gene TRBJ1-4; D possibly corresponds to TRBD1 (5 bases). Germline CDR1 and CDR2: SEHNR and FQNEAQ (reference sequence). CDR3 size: 13 residues. Trimming took 4 bases from V and 12 from J, leaving 15 bases between them. The CDR3 here is CASSSREGAQLFF. In DNA form, the CDR3 reads TGTGCCAGCAGCTCGCGCGAAGGGGCCCAACTGTTTTTT.

The chain links TRBV7-7 to TRBJ1-6; TRBD1 matches at 7 bases. The CDR3 has 14 residues. Germline CDR1 and CDR2: SSHAT and FNYEAQ (reference sequence). Here the CDR3 reads CASGTGAVGSPLHF. The CDR3 DNA reads as TGTGCTAGCGGCACAGGGGCGGTTGGATCACCCCTCCACTTT.